Below, 28 T cell receptor beta chains from the same sample are listed, as sequenced in a study of blood T cells in healthy people across ages. Sample-barcoded 5' priming and a J-beta primer mix drove a second PCR of about 6 to 12 cycles. TCRdb recomputed calls from the 5' RACE reads with MiXCR, one row per CDR3 protein. The table records about 1,800,000 distinct CDR3 sequences, approximately 28% of them present only once. Sequencing was performed on blood. These receptor sequences come from a woman in her twenties or thirties in good health.

Ten or more counts support this clonotype. V usage is TRBV24-1 and J usage is TRBJ2-5; D is perhaps TRBD1 (6 bases). The CDR3 spans 15 residues. The ends were cut back, 1 base at V and 1 base at J, with 9 bases in the middle. Germline CDR1 and CDR2: KGHDR and SFDVKD. CDR3 residues: CATSDFTGSQETQYF. The CDR3, as DNA: TGTGCCACCAGTGATTTCACAGGGAGCCAAGAGACCCAGTACTTC.

The chain recombines TRBV20-1 with TRBJ1-2; D not resolved. Per the germline V gene, CDR1 is DFQATT and CDR2 is SNEGSKA (reference sequence). The CDR3 is 13 amino acids. V was shortened by 2 bases and J by 2 bases, with 9 bases between the two germline ends. CDR3 protein: CSARIRGNYGYTF. CDR3 bases: TGCAGTGCTAGAATCCGTGGAAACTATGGCTACACCTTC.

This chain uses TRBV12-3 or TRBV12-4 with TRBJ2-4; 10 bases are shared with TRBD2. The J call may not be correct, given that the DNA end is closer to TRBJ2-5. The CDR3 is 13 residues long. The DNA of the CDR3 is TGTGCCACGAGACCAGCGGGAGGGGAGACCCAGTACTTC. Protein sequence: CATRPAGGETQYF.

This clonotype has only a few counts. The CDR3 protein is CASRTAHAYEQYF. The CDR3 bases are TGTGCCAGCAGGACGGCACATGCCTACGAGCAGTACTTC. This chain joins TRBV6-5 and TRBJ2-4; no definite D call. The J call may be mistaken, given a closer DNA end match to TRBJ2-7. Germline V gene lookup returns CDR1 MNHEY and CDR2 SVGAGI. This CDR3 has 13 amino acids.

The chain combines TRBV27 with TRBJ2-1; D unclear. The V end lost 7 bases, the J end lost 7 bases, and 17 bases lay between the germline ends. The V gene's germline CDR1 is MNHEY and CDR2 SMNVEV (reference sequence). This CDR3 region has 14 residues. The CDR3 coding sequence is TGTGCCAGCACGAATCTGAACACGCCAAATGAGCAGTTCTTC. It specifies CASTNLNTPNEQFF.

The chain uses TRBV7-2 and TRBJ1-2; perhaps TRBD1 as D (5 bases). CDR3 length: 12 amino acids. Germline V CDR1 and CDR2: SGHTA, FQGNSA. V lost 1 base to trimming and J lost 9 bases, with 9 bases between them. CDR3 DNA: TGTGCCAGCAGCTTAGAGGGGCCGAGCTACACCTTC. Translation gives CASSLEGPSYTF.

This clonotype was counted many times. The rearrangement joins TRBV5-1 to TRBJ2-3; D uncertain. Germline assignment: CDR1 SGHRS and CDR2 YFSETQ. This CDR3 is 11 amino acids long. The ends were cut back, 1 base at V and 9 bases at J, with 6 bases in the middle. The CDR3: CASSLSATQYF. The CDR3, as DNA: TGCGCCAGCAGCTTGTCGGCCACGCAGTATTTT.

CDR3 nucleotide sequence: TGTGCCAGCAAAGAGGCGAGGAACACCGGGGAGCTGTTTTTT. Protein product: CASKEARNTGELFF. The chain uses TRBV6-6 and TRBJ2-2; D call uncertain. The CDR3 is 14 residues long. V lost 7 bases and J 1 base, leaving 10 bases between the germline ends. Germline V CDR1 and CDR2: MNHNY, SVGAGI (reference sequence).

CDR3 loop: CASSLTDRDIQETQYF. The DNA of the CDR3 is TGTGCCAGCAGCTTGACCGACAGGGACATTCAAGAGACCCAGTACTTC. The rearrangement links TRBV5-6 to TRBJ2-5; the match to TRBD1 covers 7 bases. The length of the CDR3 is 16 residues. The V and J ends lost 1 base and 2 bases, in that order; junction bases with no gene match: 8. Germline CDR1 is SGHDT and CDR2 is YYEEEE. The whole variable domain, remainder taken from reference TRBV5-6 and TRBJ2-5, is DAGVTQSPTHLIKTRGQQVTLRCSPKSGHDTVSWYQQALGQGPQFIFQYYEEEERQRGNFPDRFSGHQFPNYSSELNVNALLLGDSALYLCASSLTDRDIQETQYFGPGTRLLVL.

This clonotype has only a few counts. The junction departs from the called germline gene at one end, perhaps through a read error. The chain is built from TRBV2 and TRBJ2-1; D is unclear. This CDR3 comprises 13 residues. Germline CDR1 reads SNHLY; CDR2 reads FYNNEI. CDR3 in amino acids: CASKMDVNNELFF. CDR3 DNA: TGTGCCAGCAAGATGGATGTCAACAATGAGCTGTTCTTC.

This clonotype occurred a few times. This may arise from a read error, as a much more abundant clone is one base away. The chain uses TRBV12-3 or TRBV12-4 and TRBJ2-7, with 8 bases lining up with TRBD1. J lost 5 bases, V lost 5 bases, and 8 bases had no gene match. This CDR3 region has 14 residues. The CDR3 loop reads CASSLRTGCDEQYF. Here the CDR3 DNA reads TGTGCCAGCAGTCTGAGGACAGGGTGCGACGAGCAGTACTTC.

The chain is built from TRBV29-1 and TRBJ2-2; 8 positions agree with TRBD1. Per the germline V gene, CDR1 is SQVTM and CDR2 is ANQGSEA. The CDR3 sequence is 16 residues long. The J segment lost 4 bases and the V segment lost 1 base, leaving 8 bases of the junction unmatched. In nucleotides, the CDR3 is TGCAGCGTTGAAGGCGACAGGGGAAGGGCCACCGGGGAGCTGTTTTTT. This encodes CSVEGDRGRATGELFF.

This chain connects TRBV12-3 or TRBV12-4 to TRBJ2-3; the D is unclear. V gave up 6 bases and J gave up 4 bases, with 17 bases separating them. The CDR3 runs 15 residues. CDR3 bases: TGTGCCAGCAGCCATGGAAGAGTGGGCTCAGATACGCAGTATTTT. Residues: CASSHGRVGSDTQYF.

This clonotype was counted a few times. V is TRBV20-1 and J is TRBJ2-1; 9 positions match TRBD2. Germline CDR1 reads DFQATT; CDR2 reads SNEGSKA (reference sequence). With 6 bases clipped from V and 5 bases from J, the junction kept 11 bases outside the gene matches. The CDR3 length is 15 residues. CDR3 DNA: TGCAGTGCGGGCGGGGGGGGTTATGTCAACAATGAGCAGTTCTTC. Amino acid sequence: CSAGGGGYVNNEQFF.

This chain uses TRBV4-3 with TRBJ1-4; D is undetermined. The V gene lost 4 bases and the J gene lost 7 bases, with 16 bases spanning the gap. CDR3 size: 15 residues. Germline loops: CDR1 LGHNA, CDR2 YSLEER. CDR3 amino acids: CASSRDPQGGEKLFF. The CDR3 DNA reads TGCGCCAGCAGCCGAGACCCCCAAGGAGGTGAAAAACTGTTTTTT.

The chain couples TRBV7-2 to TRBJ2-2; D possibly corresponds to TRBD1 (5 bases). The CDR3 is 18 amino acids. CDR1 is SGHTA and CDR2 is FQGNSA in the germline V gene. V lost 1 base, J lost 0 bases, and 15 bases lay in between. CDR3 in DNA: TGTGCCAGCAGCTTAGTGGCCCTCAGGGCGGCGAACACCGGGGAGCTGTTTTTT. Its translation is CASSLVALRAANTGELFF.

This rearrangement joins TRBV6-5 to TRBJ2-4, with TRBD2 identical over 13 bases. The end of the DNA is better explained by TRBJ2-5, so the J call may be wrong. CDR1 is MNHEY and CDR2 is SVGAGI in the germline V gene. The CDR3 has 16 residues. The CDR3 here is CASSSRTSGGSGTQYF. The CDR3 DNA follows: TGTGCCAGCAGTTCCCGGACTAGCGGGGGATCCGGGACCCAGTACTTC.

Concerning this clonotype: A read error is possible here, since a much larger clone lies one base away. V usage is TRBV7-9 and J usage is TRBJ2-7; D call uncertain. V shed 4 bases and J shed 3 bases, with 13 bases lying between them. From germline, CDR1 is SEHNR and CDR2 FQNEAQ (reference sequence). The CDR3 has 14 residues. Here the CDR3 reads CASSSGSVGYEQYF. DNA for the CDR3: TGTGCCAGCAGCTCCGGGTCCGTGGGCTACGAGCAGTACTTC.

This chain connects TRBV2 to TRBJ2-4; D call uncertain. Trimming cost V 6 bases and J 0 bases, with 24 bases left between them. Germline CDR1 and CDR2: SNHLY and FYNNEI. CDR3 length: 19 residues. In nucleotides, the CDR3 is TGTGCCAGCAGCCTAGGATCCTACCCTTCGATGTTAGCCAAAAACATTCAGTACTTC. Protein: CASSLGSYPSMLAKNIQYF.

This chain joins TRBV28 and TRBJ2-1, with 9 nucleotides matching TRBD1. CDR1 and CDR2 (germline): MDHEN, SYDVKM. Trimming took 6 bases from V and 6 from J; bases not matched to a gene: 6. This CDR3 is 14 amino acids long. The CDR3 reads CASRGTGPRNEQFF. CDR3 coding DNA: TGTGCCAGCAGGGGGACAGGGCCGCGCAATGAGCAGTTCTTC. The full variable domain, in which reference TRBV28 and TRBJ2-1 provide the parts outside the CDR3, is DVKVTQSSRYLVKRTGEKVFLECVQDMDHENMFWYRQDPGLGLRLIYFSYDVKMKEKGDIPEGYSVSREKKERFSLILESASTNQTSMYLCASRGTGPRNEQFFGPGTRLTVL.

This clonotype was seen more than once but under ten times. The chain joins TRBV6-2 or TRBV6-3 to TRBJ2-3, with D perhaps matching TRBD2 (6 bases). Between the trimmed V and J ends, which lost 2 bases and 6 bases, there was a span of 9 bases. Germline CDR1 MNHEY, CDR2 SVGEGT. The CDR3 loop spans 13 amino acids. The CDR3 sequence is CASSYGAGDTQYF. The CDR3 bases are TGTGCCAGCAGTTACGGCGCGGGGGATACGCAGTATTTT.

The CDR3 region is CSVVLVGDQDEQYF. The CDR3 bases are TGCAGCGTTGTACTAGTGGGAGATCAAGACGAGCAGTACTTC. This chain uses TRBV29-1 with TRBJ2-7; TRBD2 might be the D (5 bases). Germline V gene data show CDR1 as SQVTM and CDR2 as ANQGSEA. The ends were cut back, 4 bases at V and 5 bases at J, with 18 bases in the middle. The CDR3 has 14 amino acids.

Comment on this clonotype: A much larger clonotype is one base distant, so this may be a read error. The V gene is TRBV20-1, the J gene TRBJ2-3; D not certain. Germline loops: CDR1 DFQATT, CDR2 SNEGSKA (reference sequence). The CDR3 loop spans 12 amino acids. Between the trimmed V and J ends, which lost 3 bases and 4 bases, there was a span of 8 bases. For the CDR3, the DNA is TGCAGTGCTAGTGAGAATCCAGATACGCAGTATTTT. It yields the protein CSASENPDTQYF.

This clonotype was picked up many times. CDR3 nucleotide sequence: TGTGCCAGCACCCCCGGGGAGGGGGCGAGAGGCTACACCTTC. Protein product: CASTPGEGARGYTF. This chain links TRBV12-3 or TRBV12-4 with TRBJ1-2, with TRBD1 identical over 7 bases. The CDR3 length is 14 residues. Unmatched junction bases numbered 13, after V lost 7 bases and J lost 8 bases.

V gene TRBV2 combines with J gene TRBJ2-1; D uncertain. The V end lost 6 bases, the J end lost 6 bases, and 15 bases lay between the germline ends. In germline, CDR1 is SNHLY, CDR2 FYNNEI. CDR3 size: 14 residues. CDR3 sequence: CASRTGSTFNEQFF. CDR3 in DNA: TGTGCCAGCAGGACGGGTAGTACGTTCAATGAGCAGTTCTTC.

This clonotype was seen more than once but under ten times. The V and J genes are TRBV2 and TRBJ1-2; 8 nucleotides align to TRBD1. The junction had 8 bases not matched to a gene; V was cut back by 0 bases and J by 8 bases. The CDR3 runs to 15 residues. Germline CDR1 SNHLY, CDR2 FYNNEI. The CDR3 DNA is TGTGCCAGCAGTGAAGCAGCAGGGGGCGCAGCCGGCTACACCTTC. It specifies CASSEAAGGAAGYTF.

This clonotype was counted many times. The chain has TRBV4-1 and TRBJ2-7; 9 bases align to TRBD1. The ends lost 5 bases at V and 5 bases at J; junction bases unmatched: 19. This CDR3 comprises 18 residues. CDR1 and CDR2 from the germline V gene are MGHRA and YSYEKL. The CDR3 coding sequence is TGCGCCAGCAGCAAATCAGGGACAGGGCCCAGTGGAAGTAACGAGCAGTACTTC. It is translated as CASSKSGTGPSGSNEQYF.

In its sample, this clonotype was seen many times. This rearrangement joins TRBV29-1 to TRBJ2-5, with TRBD2 identical over 12 bases. Germline V gene lookup returns CDR1 SQVTM and CDR2 ANQGSEA. The CDR3 spans 12 residues. Written as DNA, the CDR3 is TGCGGCGGACTAGCGGGAAGAGAGACCCAGTACTTC. This codes for CGGLAGRETQYF. The full variable domain, with the rest looked up from reference TRBV29-1 and TRBJ2-5, is SAVISQKPSRDICQRGTSLTIQCQVDSQVTMMFWYRQQPGQSLTLIATANQGSEATYESGFVIDKFPISRPNLTFSTLTVSNMSPEDSSIYLCGGLAGRETQYFGPGTRLLVL.